This T cell receptor (beta chain) was observed in a study of shared clonotypes between healthy human individuals. Overall study results and limits: Larger estimated richness was generally seen in naive subsets than in memory subsets. Generation of non-shared clonotypes was less probable than generation of clonotypes shared by all four donors.

This CDR3 has 15 residues. CDR1 and CDR2 from the germline V gene are MGHRA and YSYEKL. V lost 2 bases and J lost 3, with 10 bases in between. A word on this clone: Its specificity is not known.

Cells designated naive CD8 were CD45RO-negative and were positively selected for CCR7, with terminally differentiated effector memory CD45RA+ cells excluded. Assay runs were performed at deep level. The repertoire was sequenced with immunoSEQ multiplex PCR; TCRdb's copy has only in-frame clones and lacks some. The top ten clones hold more than 1.5% of a sample with around 2.1 million clones, more than 85% of them seen once. The chain joins TRBV4-1 to TRBJ1-4; D remains unclear. This receptor was taken from a man aged 18 to 29 in good health. Some clones in this sample may be carry-over from other donors' samples. Sequencing was performed on naive CD8+ T cells from PBMCs. The DNA for the CDR3 is TGCGCCAGCAGCCAACCGGAGGGAGCTAATGAAAAACTGTTTTTT. Amino acids: CASSQPEGANEKLFF.